A single sample is the source of the 21 T cell receptor beta chains below, sequenced in a study of blood T cell repertoires in COVID-19. This table comes from immunoSEQ multiplex PCR, and its TCRdb copy is limited to in-frame clones, with some not included. The table has 87,000 or so clones, around 90% seen once. Sequenced material: peripheral blood. Receptor source: an elderly woman with acute or convalescent COVID-19.

The V call is TRBV7-2, the J call TRBJ2-4; TRBD2 agrees at 12 bases. This CDR3 region has 16 residues. CDR1 is SGHTA and CDR2 is FQGNSA in the germline V gene. V was pared by 6 bases and J by 5 bases, with 8 bases of the junction left unmatched. CDR3 region: CASRSSGGAGENIQYF. Here the CDR3 DNA reads TGTGCCAGCAGATCTAGCGGGGGGGCCGGGGAAAACATTCAGTACTTC.

The V and J genes are TRBV30 and TRBJ1-3, with TRBD1 identical over 7 bases. Germline V gene lookup returns CDR1 GTSNPN and CDR2 SVGIG (reference sequence). V lost 6 bases, J lost 0 bases, and 2 bases stayed unmatched. The CDR3 contains 13 residues. The CDR3, as DNA: TGTGCCTGCGGGACAGCCTCTGGAAACACCATATATTTT. Translated: CACGTASGNTIYF.

The J gene is TRBJ2-1, the V gene TRBV5-1; 7 nucleotides agree with TRBD1. The CDR3 consists of 16 residues. Germline CDR1 and CDR2: SGHRS and YFSETQ. Trimming removed 4 bases from V and 9 bases from J; junction bases left unmatched: 16. In DNA form, the CDR3 reads TGCGCCAGCAGCCCCACCGGGACAGCGACAGGAGGTGAGCAGTTCTTC. This sequence encodes CASSPTGTATGGEQFF.

The rearrangement uses TRBV30 and TRBJ2-3; unclear D gene. V lost 2 bases, J lost 0 bases, and 12 bases lay in between. This CDR3 spans 15 amino acids. Per germline, CDR1 GTSNPN and CDR2 SVGIG (reference sequence). This CDR3 is CAWSHGSGSTDTQYF. CDR3 bases: TGTGCCTGGAGTCATGGGTCAGGCAGCACAGATACGCAGTATTTT.

V is TRBV4-2 and J is TRBJ2-2, with 8 positions matching TRBD2. The ends lost 0 bases at V and 3 bases at J; junction bases unmatched: 6. CDR3 size: 17 residues. Germline CDR1 LGHNA, CDR2 YNFKEQ. CDR3 nucleotide sequence: TGTGCCAGCAGCCAAGATAGGCTAGCGGGCTACACCGGGGAGCTGTTTTTT. This encodes CASSQDRLAGYTGELFF.

The V call is TRBV6-2 or TRBV6-3, the J call TRBJ2-1, with 7 bases identical to TRBD2. This CDR3 is built from 13 residues. V shed 4 bases and J 9 bases; nucleotides not matched to a gene: 6. CDR1 and CDR2 from the germline V gene are MNHEY and SVGEGT. The CDR3 DNA reads TGTGCCAGCAGTTTTACTAGCGAAAGTGAGCAGTTCTTC. Its translation is CASSFTSESEQFF.

The count of this clone is one. The chain joins TRBV7-2 to TRBJ2-7; the D gene is possibly TRBD1 (5 bases). The V end was cut by 2 bases, the J end by 0 bases, with 17 bases between. The germline V gene encodes CDR1 SGHTA and CDR2 FQGNSA. The CDR3 contains 17 residues. The CDR3 coding sequence is TGTGCCAGCAGCTTACAGGGCAGCTTCTCTGGCTCCTACGAGCAGTACTTC. It translates to CASSLQGSFSGSYEQYF.

The J gene is TRBJ2-2, the V gene TRBV19; D may be TRBD1 (6 bases). Trimming removed 7 bases at V and 3 bases at J, with 12 bases between. This CDR3 contains 14 residues. Per the germline V gene, CDR1 is LNHDA and CDR2 is SQIVND (reference sequence). DNA of the CDR3: TGTGCCAGTAATTCAGGGGCGCACACCGGGGAGCTGTTTTTT. This gives the protein CASNSGAHTGELFF.

This chain joins TRBV5-8 and TRBJ1-1; D not certain. This CDR3 has 13 residues. Trimming left V 4 bases short and J 8 bases short, with 15 bases between. Germline lookup yields CDR1 SGHTS and CDR2 YDEGEE. The CDR3 bases are TGTGCCAGCAGCCCTACGGGGAAATCAGAAGCTTTCTTT. Translating it yields CASSPTGKSEAFF.

This chain connects TRBV27 to TRBJ2-7; D may be TRBD1 (7 bases). The germline V gene has CDR1 MNHEY and CDR2 SMNVEV (reference sequence). The CDR3 runs 17 residues. Deletions cut 6 bases from V and 1 base from J, with 22 bases between. CDR3 residues: CASSPPVEAGGSYEQYF. The CDR3 nucleotides are TGTGCCAGCAGCCCCCCGGTAGAGGCAGGGGGGTCCTACGAGCAGTACTTC.

The rearrangement links TRBV6-2 or TRBV6-3 to TRBJ1-2, with 8 bases fitting TRBD1. Germline CDR1 MNHEY, CDR2 SVGEGT. This CDR3 spans 13 amino acids. V trimming: 6 bases; J trimming: 4 bases; junction bases outside the gene matches: 4. The CDR3 region has the DNA TGTGCCAGCAGCCGGACAGGGAGCTATGGCTACACCTTC. Translated, it gives CASSRTGSYGYTF.

As DNA, the CDR3 is TGCAGCGTTCCGTCCCCCGGGACAGAGGGTGACGAGCAGTACTTC. This encodes CSVPSPGTEGDEQYF. V and J are TRBV29-1 and TRBJ2-7, with TRBD1 matching 7 bases. Looked up from germline, CDR1 is SQVTM and CDR2 is ANQGSEA. This CDR3 spans 15 amino acids. The junction had 15 bases not matched to a gene; V was cut back by 5 bases and J by 5 bases.

V and J are TRBV21-1 and TRBJ2-1; the table names TRBD1, a call not compared with the DNA. TRBV21-1 is assigned pseudogene status. The CDR3 has 18 residues. The CDR3 loop reads CASSKDPYTGKPSKKQFF. The CDR3 DNA reads TGTGCCAGCAGCAAAGATCCGTATACAGGGAAACCCTCCAAAAAGCAGTTCTTC.

This chain uses TRBV29-1 with TRBJ1-1, with D unresolved. V gave up 7 bases and J gave up 2 bases, with 14 bases separating them. Germline CDR1 SQVTM, CDR2 ANQGSEA. The CDR3 consists of 13 residues. CDR3 DNA sequence: TGCAGCGCCATGACTGCCCCTAACACTGAAGCTTTCTTT. It yields the protein CSAMTAPNTEAFF.

This clone was observed a single time. The V and J genes are TRBV11-2 and TRBJ1-4; D may be TRBD1 (5 bases). This CDR3 contains 13 residues. Germline loops: CDR1 SGHAT, CDR2 FQNNGV. Trimming removed 3 bases from V and 3 bases from J, with 5 bases in between. CDR3 in amino acids: CASSFRANEKLFF. The CDR3 bases are TGTGCCAGCAGCTTCAGGGCTAATGAAAAACTGTTTTTT.

This clone appeared a few times. The gene calls are TRBV15 and TRBJ2-3; no firm D call. V was shortened by 6 bases and J by 4 bases, with 8 bases between the two germline ends. CDR3 length: 12 residues. CDR1 LNHNV and CDR2 YYDKDF come from the germline V gene (reference sequence). CDR3 sequence (DNA): TGTGCCACCAGAGTGAGTGCAGATACGCAGTATTTT. It encodes CATRVSADTQYF.

The chain is built from TRBV5-6 and TRBJ1-1; 7 positions agree with TRBD1. This CDR3 region has 12 residues. CDR1 and CDR2 from the germline V gene are SGHDT and YYEEEE. V shed 3 bases, J shed 7 bases, and the junction held 3 bases outside the gene matches. CDR3 DNA sequence: TGTGCCAGCAGCTGGGGACAGTATGAAGCTTTCTTT. It codes for CASSWGQYEAFF.

This clone was observed a single time. The CDR3 DNA is TGCGCCAGCAGCTTGGGACTAGCAGGGGGCGAGCAGTTCTTC. It yields the protein CASSLGLAGGEQFF. This rearrangement joins TRBV5-1 to TRBJ2-1; D possibly corresponds to TRBD1 (8 bases). In germline, CDR1 is SGHRS, CDR2 YFSETQ. The CDR3 spans 14 residues. The V and J ends lost 0 bases and 10 bases respectively, with 14 bases between them.

This chain links TRBV25-1 with TRBJ1-2; the match to TRBD1 covers 7 bases. Germline CDR1 reads MGHDK; CDR2 reads SYGVNS. This CDR3 has 12 amino acids. The V gene end was trimmed by 4 bases and the J gene end by 7 bases; junction bases not matched to a gene: 3. The CDR3: CASSVGTAGYTF. Written as DNA, the CDR3 is TGTGCCAGCAGTGTCGGGACAGCTGGCTACACCTTC.

V is TRBV4-3 and J is TRBJ1-2; 8 nucleotides agree with TRBD1. Germline CDR1 reads LGHNA; CDR2 reads YSLEER. After removal of 0 bases from V and 4 bases from J, the junction contained 1 base not matched to a gene. The CDR3 covers 14 residues. The CDR3 coding sequence is TGCGCCAGCAGCCAAGACAGGGGGCCCTATGGCTACACCTTC. It is translated as CASSQDRGPYGYTF.

V is TRBV6-1 and J is TRBJ2-7; 7 bases are a match to TRBD1. Germline V gene data show CDR1 as MNHNS and CDR2 as SASEGT. V lost 2 bases, J lost 0 bases, and 10 bases stayed unmatched. This CDR3 region has 17 residues. In DNA, the CDR3 is TGTGCCAGCAGTGAACTACAGGGGCAGTTCGGCTCCTACGAGCAGTACTTC. Residues: CASSELQGQFGSYEQYF.